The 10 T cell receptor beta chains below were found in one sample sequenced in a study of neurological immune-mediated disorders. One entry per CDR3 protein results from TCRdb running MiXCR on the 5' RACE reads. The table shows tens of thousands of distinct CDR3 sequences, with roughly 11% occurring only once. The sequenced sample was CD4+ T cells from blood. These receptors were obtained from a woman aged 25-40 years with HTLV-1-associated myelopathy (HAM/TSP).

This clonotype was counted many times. The DNA for the CDR3 is TGCAGTGCTAGCCGCCGAGCTACTAGCGGGGGTTACAATGAGCAGTTCTTC. The encoded protein is CSASRRATSGGYNEQFF. The V call is TRBV20-1, the J call TRBJ2-1; TRBD2 matches at 11 bases. Germline V gives CDR1 DFQATT, CDR2 SNEGSKA (reference sequence). CDR3 length: 17 residues. V lost 3 bases and J lost 4; bases outside the gene matches: 11.

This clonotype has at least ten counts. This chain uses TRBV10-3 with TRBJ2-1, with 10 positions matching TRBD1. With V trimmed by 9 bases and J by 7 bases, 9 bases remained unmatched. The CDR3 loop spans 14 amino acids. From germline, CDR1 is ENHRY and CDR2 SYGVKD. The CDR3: CAIRPGQGQNEQFF. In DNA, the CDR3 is TGTGCCATTAGACCGGGACAGGGGCAAAATGAGCAGTTCTTC.

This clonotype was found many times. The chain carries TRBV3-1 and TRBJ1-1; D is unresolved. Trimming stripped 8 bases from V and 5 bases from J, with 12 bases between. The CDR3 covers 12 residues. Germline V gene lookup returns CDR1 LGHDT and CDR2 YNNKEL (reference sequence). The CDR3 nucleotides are TGTGCCAGCTCCCAGTATAGAACTGAAGCTTTCTTT. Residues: CASSQYRTEAFF.

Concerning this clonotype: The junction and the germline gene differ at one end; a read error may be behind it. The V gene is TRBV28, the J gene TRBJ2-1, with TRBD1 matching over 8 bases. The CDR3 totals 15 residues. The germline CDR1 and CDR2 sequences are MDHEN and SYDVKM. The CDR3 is CVSTGGYLSGNEQFF. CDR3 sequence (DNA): TGTGTCAGCACAGGGGGATACTTATCGGGCAATGAGCAGTTCTTC. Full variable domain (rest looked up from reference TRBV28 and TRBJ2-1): DVKVTQSSRYLVKRTGEKVFLECVQDMDHENMFWYRQDPGLGLRLIYFSYDVKMKEKGDIPEGYSVSREKKERFSLILESASTNQTSMYLCVSTGGYLSGNEQFFGPGTRLTVL.

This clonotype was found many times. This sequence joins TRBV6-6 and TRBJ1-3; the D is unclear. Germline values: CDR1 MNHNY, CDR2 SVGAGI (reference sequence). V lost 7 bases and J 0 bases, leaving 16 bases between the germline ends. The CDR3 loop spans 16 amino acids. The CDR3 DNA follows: TGTGCCAGCAAGGTCGGGCCCGCCGGCTCTGGAAACACCATATATTTT. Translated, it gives CASKVGPAGSGNTIYF.

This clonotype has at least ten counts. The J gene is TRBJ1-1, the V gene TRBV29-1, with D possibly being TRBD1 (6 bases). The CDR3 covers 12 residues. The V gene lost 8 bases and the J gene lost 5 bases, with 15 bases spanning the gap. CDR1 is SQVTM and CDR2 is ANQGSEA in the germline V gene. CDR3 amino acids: CSTWTVSTEAFF. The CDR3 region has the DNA TGCAGCACCTGGACAGTTTCAACTGAAGCTTTCTTT.

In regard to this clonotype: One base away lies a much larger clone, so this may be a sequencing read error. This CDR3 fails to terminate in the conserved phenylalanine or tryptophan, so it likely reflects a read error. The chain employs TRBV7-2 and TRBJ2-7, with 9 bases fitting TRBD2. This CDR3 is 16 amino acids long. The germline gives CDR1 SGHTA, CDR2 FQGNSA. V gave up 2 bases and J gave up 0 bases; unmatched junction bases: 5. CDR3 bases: TGTGCCAGCAGCTTACGGGCTAGCGGGGCCTCCTACGAGCAGTACCTC. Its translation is CASSLRASGASYEQYL.

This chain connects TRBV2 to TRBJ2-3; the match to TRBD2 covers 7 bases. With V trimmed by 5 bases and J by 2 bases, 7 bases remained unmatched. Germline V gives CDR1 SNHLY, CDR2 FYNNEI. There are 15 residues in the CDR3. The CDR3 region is CASSRASGNTDTQYF. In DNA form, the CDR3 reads TGTGCCAGCAGTAGGGCTAGCGGCAACACAGATACGCAGTATTTT. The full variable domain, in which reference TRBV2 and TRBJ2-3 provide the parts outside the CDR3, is EPEVTQTPSHQVTQMGQEVILRCVPISNHLYFYWYRQILGQKVEFLVSFYNNEISEKSEIFDDQFSVERPDGSNFTLKIRSTKLEDSAMYFCASSRASGNTDTQYFGPGTRLTVL.

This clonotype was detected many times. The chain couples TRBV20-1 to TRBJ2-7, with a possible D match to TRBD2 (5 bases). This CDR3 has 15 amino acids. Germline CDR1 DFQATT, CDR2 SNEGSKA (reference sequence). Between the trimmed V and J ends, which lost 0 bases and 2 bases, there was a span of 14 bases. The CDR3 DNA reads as TGCAGTGCTAGAGATATGAGGGAGTCCACCTACGAGCAGTACTTC. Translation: CSARDMRESTYEQYF.

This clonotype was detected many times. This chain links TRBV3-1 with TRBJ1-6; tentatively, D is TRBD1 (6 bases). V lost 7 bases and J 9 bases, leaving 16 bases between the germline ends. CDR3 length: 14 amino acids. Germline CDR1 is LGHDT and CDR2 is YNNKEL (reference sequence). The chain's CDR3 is CASTSSGGASPLHF. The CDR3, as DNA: TGTGCCAGCACCTCTTCGGGGGGCGCTTCACCCCTCCACTTT.